The 5 T cell receptor beta chains below come from one sample, sequenced in a study of blood T cell repertoires in COVID-19. The repertoire was sequenced with immunoSEQ multiplex PCR; TCRdb's copy has only in-frame clones and lacks some. The repertoire holds about 62,000 clones, with approximately 79% as singletons. Material for sequencing was peripheral blood. Every receptor here comes from a woman over 75 with active or convalescent COVID-19.

The chain combines TRBV19 with TRBJ2-5; D perhaps matches TRBD2 (7 bases). This CDR3 is 15 amino acids long. Deletions cut 3 bases from V and 4 bases from J, with 15 bases between. Germline V lookup: CDR1 LNHDA, CDR2 SQIVND (reference sequence). The CDR3 is CASSMPRGGPETQYF. Written as DNA, the CDR3 is TGTGCCAGTAGTATGCCGAGGGGGGGCCCAGAGACCCAGTACTTC.

The genes are TRBV6-1 and TRBJ1-5; D unresolved. V was shortened by 4 bases and J by 3 bases, with 10 bases between the two germline ends. CDR3 length: 14 residues. Per the germline V gene, CDR1 is MNHNS and CDR2 is SASEGT. This CDR3 is CASSGQRVNQPQHF. The CDR3 DNA follows: TGTGCCAGCAGTGGCCAGAGGGTCAATCAGCCCCAGCATTTT.

V and J are TRBV9 and TRBJ2-1; 13 bases are shared with TRBD2. The CDR3 totals 16 residues. Germline CDR1 SGDLS, CDR2 YYNGEE. V gave up 3 bases and J gave up 5 bases; unmatched junction bases: 5. The CDR3 nucleotides are TGTGCCAGCAGCGGGGGGACTAGCGGGGCGAACAATGAGCAGTTCTTC. Protein sequence: CASSGGTSGANNEQFF.

V usage is TRBV2 and J usage is TRBJ2-7, with TRBD1 identical over 9 bases. The CDR3 consists of 14 residues. With V trimmed by 11 bases and J by 7 bases, 15 bases remained unmatched. CDR1 and CDR2 (germline): SNHLY, FYNNEI. The CDR3 region is CAGKAGTGGREQYF. The CDR3 DNA is TGTGCCGGCAAGGCCGGAACAGGGGGCCGGGAGCAGTACTTC.

This clone was recorded only once. The chain couples TRBV2 to TRBJ1-5; the D gene is possibly TRBD1 (6 bases). Germline V gene data show CDR1 as SNHLY and CDR2 as FYNNEI. Trimming removed 5 bases from V and 3 bases from J, with 11 bases in between. This CDR3 region has 14 residues. The CDR3 DNA reads TGTGCCAGCAGTCCGGACAGTTCCAATCAGCCCCAGCATTTT. Translated: CASSPDSSNQPQHF.